These 22 T cell receptor beta chains came from one sample sequenced in a study of T cells expressing NK-cell markers. TCRdb re-called the 5' RACE reads; one entry per CDR3 protein, DNA not given. The sample data list some 600,000 distinct CDR3 sequences. Sequencing used blood T cells: a sorted CD56 or NKG2C T cell subset, CD4+ or CD8+ T cells, or bulk PBMC T cells (not recorded which). The receptors stem from a man between 18 and 29 years old in good health.

The chain links TRBV21-1 to TRBJ1-5. TRBV21-1 counts as a pseudogene. This CDR3 contains 12 residues. CDR3 residues: CASSKAGQPQHF.

The chain is built from TRBV18 and TRBJ2-4; TCRdb outputs TRBD2, but without DNA this stays unchecked. Germline values: CDR1 KGHSH, CDR2 LQKENI. The CDR3 contains 16 residues. This CDR3 is CASSPGLAAAKNIQYF.

J is TRBJ1-2 and V is TRBV7-8. The CDR3 runs 15 residues. Germline CDR1 SGHVS, CDR2 FQNEAQ. This CDR3 is CASSLDVFGEYGYTF.

The V gene is TRBV7-6, the J gene TRBJ1-2; TCRdb's D gene call, TRBD1, goes unchecked for lack of DNA. Germline CDR1 is SGHVS and CDR2 is FNYEAQ. The CDR3 runs to 15 residues. CDR3 residues: CASSPRQGFFYGYTF.

V usage is TRBV29-1 and J usage is TRBJ2-5; TCRdb lists TRBD2, though no DNA is available to test this call. This CDR3 comprises 14 residues. Germline V CDR1 and CDR2: SQVTM, ANQGSEA. CDR3 protein: CSVELAGGGETQYF.

V is TRBV20-1 and J is TRBJ2-7. The CDR3 spans 15 residues. Germline V gene sequence: CDR1 DFQATT, CDR2 SNEGSKA (reference sequence). The chain's CDR3 is CSARDRHRSSYEQYF.

The V gene is TRBV28, the J gene TRBJ2-3; TCRdb indicates TRBD1, and absent DNA this call remains unverified. CDR1 and CDR2 from the germline V gene are MDHEN and SYDVKM. The CDR3 is made up of 16 amino acids. CDR3 residues: CASSFQGSSVTDTQYF.

The chain combines TRBV6-5 with TRBJ2-7. CDR1 and CDR2 from the germline V gene are MNHEY and SVGAGI. CDR3 length: 13 amino acids. The CDR3 is CASSYEANYEQYF.

The chain links TRBV11-2 to TRBJ1-4; without DNA, the TCRdb call of TRBD1 cannot be checked. Germline-derived CDR1 and CDR2 are SGHAT and FQNNGV. This CDR3 spans 15 amino acids. The CDR3 sequence is CASSPLGRENEKLFF. Complete variable domain (other parts from reference TRBV11-2 and TRBJ1-4): EAGVAQSPRYKIIEKRQSVAFWCNPISGHATLYWYQQILGQGPKLLIQFQNNGVVDDSQLPKDRFSAERLKGVDSTLKIQPAKLEDSAVYLCASSPLGRENEKLFFGSGTQLSVL.

The chain joins TRBV20-1 to TRBJ1-1; TCRdb outputs TRBD1, but without DNA this stays unchecked. The length of the CDR3 is 12 residues. CDR1 is DFQATT and CDR2 is SNEGSKA in the germline V gene (reference sequence). CDR3 residues: CSARGVNTEAFF.

The V gene is TRBV7-9, the J gene TRBJ2-5; absent DNA, TCRdb's TRBD1 call cannot be checked. The CDR3 has 14 residues. The germline V gene has CDR1 SEHNR and CDR2 FQNEAQ (reference sequence). The chain's CDR3 is CASSYPVGAETQYF. The full variable domain, rest sourced from reference TRBV7-9 and TRBJ2-5, is DTGVSQNPRHKITKRGQNVTFRCDPISEHNRLYWYRQTLGQGPEFLTYFQNEAQLEKSRLLSDRFSAERPKGSFSTLEIQRTEQGDSAMYLCASSYPVGAETQYFGPGTRLLVL.

The rearrangement links TRBV7-9 to TRBJ1-3; lacking DNA, the TRBD1 call made by TCRdb goes unchecked. The CDR3 sequence is 14 residues long. Germline V gives CDR1 SEHNR, CDR2 FQNEAQ (reference sequence). CDR3 residues: CASKQDRGGNTIYF.

The chain carries TRBV19 and TRBJ2-1; checking the TCRdb D call of TRBD1 is not possible without DNA. This CDR3 is 15 amino acids long. Germline V gives CDR1 LNHDA, CDR2 SQIVND (reference sequence). Here the CDR3 reads CASSISQKARGEQFF.

This sequence joins TRBV20-1 and TRBJ1-4. CDR3 length: 15 amino acids. Germline V CDR1 and CDR2: DFQATT, SNEGSKA (reference sequence). The CDR3 is CSARDFMMGGEKLFF.

J is TRBJ2-3 and V is TRBV16. In germline, CDR1 is KGHSY, CDR2 FQNENV. The CDR3 is made up of 11 amino acids. This CDR3 is CASSQQDTQYF.

The chain links TRBV9 to TRBJ2-7; TCRdb's D call of TRBD1 is untestable without DNA. This CDR3 comprises 16 residues. Germline V gives CDR1 SGDLS, CDR2 YYNGEE. The chain's CDR3 is CASSPAPTGVIYEQYF.

The chain carries TRBV6-6 and TRBJ2-1. The CDR3 contains 12 residues. Germline V gene data show CDR1 as MNHNY and CDR2 as SVGAGI (reference sequence). CDR3 sequence reads: CASSTTSSEQFF.

The chain recombines TRBV9 with TRBJ2-1; no DNA is available, so the TRBD1 call from TCRdb remains unchecked. Germline lookup yields CDR1 SGDLS and CDR2 YYNGEE. The CDR3 length is 16 residues. The CDR3 here is CASSVEGSQLNNEQFF.

V is TRBV14 and J is TRBJ2-5; TCRdb proposes TRBD2, but this gene call is untestable without DNA. The CDR3 sequence is 14 residues long. Germline V gene data show CDR1 as SGHDN and CDR2 as FVKESK. CDR3: CASSQAEGLETQYF. The full variable domain, rest sourced from reference TRBV14 and TRBJ2-5, is EAGVTQFPSHSVIEKGQTVTLRCDPISGHDNLYWYRRVMGKEIKFLLHFVKESKQDESGMPNNRFLAERTGGTYSTLKVQPAELEDSGVYFCASSQAEGLETQYFGPGTRLLVL.

This chain connects TRBV4-3 to TRBJ2-7; as DNA is missing, the TRBD2 call by TCRdb cannot be tested. Per the germline V gene, CDR1 is LGHNA and CDR2 is YSLEER. The CDR3 loop spans 15 amino acids. CDR3 in amino acids: CASSQGTSRLYEQYF.

This sequence joins TRBV12-3 or TRBV12-4 and TRBJ2-3. The CDR3 has 12 residues. CDR3 sequence reads: CASRTTTDTQYF.

The chain recombines TRBV7-2 with TRBJ2-4. This CDR3 comprises 13 residues. Germline values: CDR1 SGHTA, CDR2 FQGNSA. This chain's CDR3 is CASSRSNQNIQYF.